One and the same sample provided the 20 T cell receptor beta chains below, sequenced in a study of blood T cell repertoires in COVID-19. Libraries were prepared by immunoSEQ multiplex PCR; TCRdb keeps only in-frame clonotypes and omits some of them. The table shows over 90,000 clones, with 84% occurring only once. Sequencing was carried out using peripheral blood. All receptors derive from a human donor in a cohort sampled during active or convalescent COVID-19.

This clone came up once. The V and J genes are TRBV13 and TRBJ1-5; TRBD1 matches 7 bases. V lost 5 bases, J lost 9 bases, and 10 bases stayed unmatched. Germline assignment: CDR1 PRHDT and CDR2 FYEKMQ (reference sequence). The CDR3 length is 14 residues. Written as DNA, the CDR3 is TGTGCCAGCAGCCGGGGACAGCTTAATAGGCCCCAGCATTTT. Its translation is CASSRGQLNRPQHF. Supplemented by reference TRBV13 and TRBJ1-5, the full variable domain reads AAGVIQSPRHLIKEKRETATLKCYPIPRHDTVYWYQQGPGQDPQFLISFYEKMQSDKGSIPDRFSAQQFSDYHSELNMSSLELGDSALYFCASSRGQLNRPQHFGDGTRLSIL.

The chain joins TRBV2 to TRBJ1-1, with 7 bases matching TRBD1. The CDR3 spans 15 residues. Germline V gives CDR1 SNHLY, CDR2 FYNNEI. V was pared by 2 bases and J by 1 base, with 4 bases of the junction left unmatched. CDR3 sequence: CASSESRTGNTEAFF. In DNA form, the CDR3 reads TGTGCCAGCAGTGAATCCCGGACAGGGAACACTGAAGCTTTCTTT.

This rearrangement joins TRBV7-2 to TRBJ2-4; the D gene is possibly TRBD1 (6 bases). V lost 5 bases, J lost 8 bases, and 19 bases lay in between. Germline CDR1 and CDR2: SGHTA and FQGNSA. CDR3 size: 15 residues. Here the CDR3 DNA reads TGTGCCAGCAGCGCTCAATCAGGACAGTCGGACATTCAGTACTTC. Protein: CASSAQSGQSDIQYF.

V gene TRBV4-1 combines with J gene TRBJ2-2; 7 bases match TRBD1. Germline CDR1 reads MGHRA; CDR2 reads YSYEKL. This CDR3 has 12 residues. Germline trimming cut 11 bases from V and 6 bases from J; bases unmatched to any gene: 6. The CDR3 region is CARQGGSGELFF. The CDR3 DNA sequence: TGCGCCCGACAGGGTGGTTCCGGGGAGCTGTTTTTT.

This clone has a single count. The chain links TRBV19 to TRBJ1-3, with 7 positions matching TRBD1. V lost 10 bases and J lost 0; bases outside the gene matches: 9. Germline CDR1 LNHDA, CDR2 SQIVND (reference sequence). The CDR3 is 15 residues long. Here the CDR3 reads CATGEGAGSGNTIYF. CDR3 bases: TGTGCCACCGGCGAGGGGGCCGGCTCTGGAAACACCATATATTTT.

This chain links TRBV19 with TRBJ2-3; perhaps TRBD2 as D (5 bases). Germline V gives CDR1 LNHDA, CDR2 SQIVND (reference sequence). Between the trimmed V and J ends, which lost 5 bases and 1 base, there was a span of 13 bases. This CDR3 has 15 residues. The CDR3 bases are TGTGCCAGTAGTGTCGGGATGAAGGGCACAGATACGCAGTATTTT. Translating it yields CASSVGMKGTDTQYF.

The J gene is TRBJ2-7, the V gene TRBV30; D perhaps matches TRBD1 (6 bases). The CDR3 runs to 13 residues. Germline CDR1 and CDR2: GTSNPN and SVGIG (reference sequence). V was trimmed by 0 bases and J by 0 bases, leaving 6 bases between them. CDR3 coding DNA: TGTGCCTGGAGTGTGGGGGCCTCCTACGAGCAGTACTTC. It encodes CAWSVGASYEQYF.

The gene calls are TRBV28 and TRBJ1-2; D uncertain. Deletions cut 5 bases from V and 8 bases from J, with 15 bases between. From germline, CDR1 is MDHEN and CDR2 SYDVKM. CDR3 length equals 13 residues. CDR3 bases: TGTGCCAGCAGTCCCCTGGACTTATTCGGCTACACCTTC. It yields the protein CASSPLDLFGYTF.

This chain uses TRBV2 with TRBJ2-7; D gene unclear. V was trimmed by 4 bases and J by 7 bases, leaving 11 bases between them. This CDR3 is 12 amino acids long. CDR1 is SNHLY, CDR2 FYNNEI, per germline. The CDR3 spells CASSVVQSEQYF. CDR3 DNA: TGTGCCAGCAGTGTCGTACAGTCGGAGCAGTACTTC.

This clone was seen only a few times. The V gene is TRBV21-1, the J gene TRBJ1-6; no check of the table's D call, TRBD1, against the DNA was made. TRBV21-1 is listed as a pseudogene. The CDR3 extends over 17 amino acids. Written as DNA, the CDR3 is TGTGCCAGCAGCAAGTTCGGGACAAGCTCCTATAATTCACCCCTCCACTTT. It translates to CASSKFGTSSYNSPLHF.

V gene TRBV19 combines with J gene TRBJ2-5; 9 nucleotides line up with TRBD2. Germline V CDR1 and CDR2: LNHDA, SQIVND (reference sequence). This CDR3 is 15 amino acids long. After removal of 3 bases from V and 4 bases from J, the junction contained 6 bases not matched to a gene. The CDR3 bases are TGTGCCAGTAGTATCCGAGCGGGGGGAGGAGAGACCCAGTACTTC. Translated: CASSIRAGGGETQYF.

The chain employs TRBV19 and TRBJ1-5, with D perhaps TRBD1 (5 bases). The CDR3 extends over 13 amino acids. The V gene's germline CDR1 is LNHDA and CDR2 SQIVND (reference sequence). The V end was cut by 7 bases, the J end by 7 bases, with 14 bases between. The CDR3 coding sequence is TGTGCCAGTAACGCGGGACGAACACAGCCCCAGCATTTT. It encodes CASNAGRTQPQHF.

This clone has a handful of counts. The chain joins TRBV7-3 to TRBJ1-5, with D uncertain. Trimming removed 4 bases from V and 3 bases from J, with 19 bases in between. Germline CDR1 reads SGHTA; CDR2 reads FQGTGA. The CDR3 is made up of 17 amino acids. The CDR3 spells CASSYGEARRYNQPQHF. The DNA of the CDR3 is TGTGCCAGCAGCTACGGAGAAGCCCGACGGTACAATCAGCCCCAGCATTTT. The full variable domain, completed using reference TRBV7-3 and TRBJ1-5, is GAGVSQTPSNKVTEKGKYVELRCDPISGHTALYWYRQSLGQGPEFLIYFQGTGAADDSGLPNDRFFAVRPEGSVSTLKIQRTERGDSAVYLCASSYGEARRYNQPQHFGDGTRLSIL.

The rearrangement uses TRBV9 and TRBJ2-1, with 15 bases fitting TRBD2. Germline lookup yields CDR1 SGDLS and CDR2 YYNGEE. The CDR3 sequence is 19 residues long. The V gene end was trimmed by 4 bases and the J gene end by 3 bases; junction bases not matched to a gene: 11. CDR3 sequence reads: CASSTAGTSGGSSYNEQFF. In DNA, the CDR3 is TGTGCCAGCAGCACCGCCGGGACTAGCGGGGGGTCGAGCTACAATGAGCAGTTCTTC.

This clone showed up just once. The chain combines TRBV18 with TRBJ1-4; TRBD1 aligns across 9 bases. V shed 4 bases and J 7 bases; nucleotides not matched to a gene: 4. CDR1 and CDR2 from the germline V gene are KGHSH and LQKENI. The CDR3 is 14 residues long. The CDR3 nucleotides read TGTGCCAGCTCACAACAGGGGGCATCTGAAAAACTGTTTTTT. It yields the protein CASSQQGASEKLFF.

The chain combines TRBV6-5 with TRBJ1-2; no clear D. Trimming took 2 bases from V and 0 from J, leaving 7 bases between them. The germline V gene encodes CDR1 MNHEY and CDR2 SVGAGI. The CDR3 extends over 14 amino acids. The CDR3, as DNA: TGTGCCAGCAGTTACGGCCAGACTAACTATGGCTACACCTTC. It yields the protein CASSYGQTNYGYTF.

This rearrangement joins TRBV18 to TRBJ1-5, with D possibly being TRBD1 (5 bases). Germline V CDR1 and CDR2: KGHSH, LQKENI. The CDR3 has 15 amino acids. V shed 3 bases and J shed 2 bases, with 11 bases lying between them. CDR3: CASSPGGFGNQPQHF. DNA for the CDR3: TGTGCCAGCTCACCGGGGGGGTTCGGCAATCAGCCCCAGCATTTT.

The CDR3 DNA follows: TGCGCCAGCAGCTGGGTGAGCGGGGGGATTACAGATACGCAGTATTTT. Amino acids: CASSWVSGGITDTQYF. The chain uses TRBV5-1 and TRBJ2-3, with 9 bases lining up with TRBD2. The germline CDR1 and CDR2 sequences are SGHRS and YFSETQ. The junction had 8 bases not matched to a gene; V was cut back by 3 bases and J by 3 bases. There are 16 residues in the CDR3.

CDR3 region: CASSQEYWGEGNEKLFF. The CDR3 DNA is TGTGCCAGCAGCCAAGAATATTGGGGGGAGGGGAATGAAAAACTGTTTTTT. The chain has TRBV7-9 and TRBJ1-4; TRBD1 might be the D (5 bases). Germline V gives CDR1 SEHNR, CDR2 FQNEAQ (reference sequence). This CDR3 is 17 amino acids long. Between the trimmed V and J ends, which lost 5 bases and 5 bases, there was a span of 21 bases.

The chain recombines TRBV24-1 with TRBJ2-1; D might be TRBD2 (6 bases). Deletions cut 9 bases from V and 6 bases from J, with 14 bases between. The CDR3 runs to 13 residues. The germline CDR1 and CDR2 sequences are KGHDR and SFDVKD. CDR3 nucleotides: TGTGCCACCGCCAGAGGAGCGGGCAATGAGCAGTTCTTC. Residues: CATARGAGNEQFF.